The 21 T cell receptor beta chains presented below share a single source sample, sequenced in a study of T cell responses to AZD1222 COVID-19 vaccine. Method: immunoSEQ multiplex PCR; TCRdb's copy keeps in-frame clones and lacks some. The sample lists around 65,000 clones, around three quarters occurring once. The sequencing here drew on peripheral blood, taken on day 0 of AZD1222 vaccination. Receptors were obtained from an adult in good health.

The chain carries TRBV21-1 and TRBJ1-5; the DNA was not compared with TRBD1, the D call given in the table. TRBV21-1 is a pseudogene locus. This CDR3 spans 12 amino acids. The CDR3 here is CASPQGNQPQHF. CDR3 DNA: TGTGCCAGCCCCCAGGGTAATCAGCCCCAGCATTTT.

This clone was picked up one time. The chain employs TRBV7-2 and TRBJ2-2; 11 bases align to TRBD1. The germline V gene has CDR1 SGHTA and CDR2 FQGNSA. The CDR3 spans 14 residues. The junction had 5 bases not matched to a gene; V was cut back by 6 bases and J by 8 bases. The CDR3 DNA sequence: TGTGCCAGCAGTTGGACAGGGGGCGAGGGGGAGCTGTTTTTT. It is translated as CASSWTGGEGELFF. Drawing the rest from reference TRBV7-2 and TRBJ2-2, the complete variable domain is GAGVSQSPSNKVTEKGKDVELRCDPISGHTALYWYRQSLGQGLEFLIYFQGNSAPDKSGLPSDRFSAERTGGSVSTLTIQRTQQEDSAVYLCASSWTGGEGELFFGEGSRLTVL.

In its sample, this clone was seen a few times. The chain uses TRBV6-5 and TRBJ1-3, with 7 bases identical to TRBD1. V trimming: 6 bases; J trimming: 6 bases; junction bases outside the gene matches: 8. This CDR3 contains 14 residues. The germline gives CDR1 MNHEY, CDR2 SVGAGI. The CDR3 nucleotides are TGTGCCAGCAGGCCAGACAGGGTTTCAAACACCATATATTTT. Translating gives CASRPDRVSNTIYF.

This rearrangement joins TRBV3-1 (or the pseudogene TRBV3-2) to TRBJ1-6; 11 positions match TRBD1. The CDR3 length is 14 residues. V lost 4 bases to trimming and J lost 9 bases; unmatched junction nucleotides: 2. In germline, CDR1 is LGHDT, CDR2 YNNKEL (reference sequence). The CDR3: CASSPGTGGSPLHF. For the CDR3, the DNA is TGTGCCAGCAGCCCCGGGACAGGGGGTTCACCCCTCCACTTT.

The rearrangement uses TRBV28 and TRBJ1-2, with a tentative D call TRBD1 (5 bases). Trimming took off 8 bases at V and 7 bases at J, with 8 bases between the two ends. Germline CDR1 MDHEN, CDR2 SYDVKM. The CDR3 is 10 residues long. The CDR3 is CASGAFGYTF. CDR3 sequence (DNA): TGTGCCAGCGGGGCCTTTGGCTACACCTTC.

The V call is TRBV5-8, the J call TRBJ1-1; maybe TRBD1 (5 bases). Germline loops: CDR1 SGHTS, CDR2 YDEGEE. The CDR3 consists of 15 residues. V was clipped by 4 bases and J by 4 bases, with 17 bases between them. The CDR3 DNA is TGTGCCAGCAGCAGGGAAGGCAGGGAGGGCACTGAAGCTTTCTTT. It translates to CASSREGREGTEAFF.

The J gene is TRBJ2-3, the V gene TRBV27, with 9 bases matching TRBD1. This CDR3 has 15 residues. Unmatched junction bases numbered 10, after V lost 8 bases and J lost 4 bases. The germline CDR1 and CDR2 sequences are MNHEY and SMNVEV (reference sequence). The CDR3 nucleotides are TGTGCCAGCGGATCCGGGACAGGGAACGCAGATACGCAGTATTTT. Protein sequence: CASGSGTGNADTQYF.

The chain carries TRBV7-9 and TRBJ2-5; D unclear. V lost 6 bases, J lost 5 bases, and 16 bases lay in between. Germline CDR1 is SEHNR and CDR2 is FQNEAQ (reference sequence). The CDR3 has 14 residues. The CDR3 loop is CASSTRLARETQYF. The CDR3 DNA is TGTGCCAGCAGTACGCGGTTGGCTAGGGAGACCCAGTACTTC.

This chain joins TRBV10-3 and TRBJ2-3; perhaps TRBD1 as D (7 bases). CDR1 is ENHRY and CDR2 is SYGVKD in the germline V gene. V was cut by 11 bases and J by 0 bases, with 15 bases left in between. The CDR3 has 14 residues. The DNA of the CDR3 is TGTGCCGTCGCGGGGACAGCTAGCACAGATACGCAGTATTTT. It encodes CAVAGTASTDTQYF.

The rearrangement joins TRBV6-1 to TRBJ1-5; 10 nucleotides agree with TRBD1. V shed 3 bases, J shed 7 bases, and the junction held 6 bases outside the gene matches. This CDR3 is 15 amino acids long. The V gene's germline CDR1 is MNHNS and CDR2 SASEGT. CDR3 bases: TGTGCCAGCAGTGAGACAGGGGGCACGAGACAGCCCCAGCATTTT. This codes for CASSETGGTRQPQHF.

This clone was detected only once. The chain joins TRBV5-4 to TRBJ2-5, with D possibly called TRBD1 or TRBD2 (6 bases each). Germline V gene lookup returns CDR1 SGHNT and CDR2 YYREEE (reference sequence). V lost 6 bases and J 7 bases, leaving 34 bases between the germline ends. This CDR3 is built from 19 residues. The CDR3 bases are TGTGCCAGCACTACCGGCCTTCGGGACAAGGGAGGTCAATGGGGGACCCAGTACTTC. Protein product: CASTTGLRDKGGQWGTQYF.

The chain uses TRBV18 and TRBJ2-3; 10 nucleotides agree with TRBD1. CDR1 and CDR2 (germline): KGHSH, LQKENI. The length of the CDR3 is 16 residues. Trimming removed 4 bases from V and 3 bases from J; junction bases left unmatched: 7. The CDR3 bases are TGTGCCAGCTCACTTGACACGGGACAGGGGACAGATACGCAGTATTTT. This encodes CASSLDTGQGTDTQYF.

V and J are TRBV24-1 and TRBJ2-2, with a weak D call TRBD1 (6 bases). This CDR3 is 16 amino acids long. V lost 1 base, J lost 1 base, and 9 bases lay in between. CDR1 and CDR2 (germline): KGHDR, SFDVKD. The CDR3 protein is CATSDLVGGNTGELFF. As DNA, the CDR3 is TGTGCCACCAGTGATTTAGTAGGGGGGAACACCGGGGAGCTGTTTTTT.

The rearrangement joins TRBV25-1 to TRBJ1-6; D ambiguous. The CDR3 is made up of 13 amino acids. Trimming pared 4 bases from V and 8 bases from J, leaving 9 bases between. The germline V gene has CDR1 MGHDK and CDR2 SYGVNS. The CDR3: CASSVGDYSPLHF. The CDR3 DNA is TGTGCCAGCAGTGTTGGGGATTATTCACCCCTCCACTTT. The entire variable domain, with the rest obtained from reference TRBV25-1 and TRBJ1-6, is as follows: EADIYQTPRYLVIGTGKKITLECSQTMGHDKMYWYQQDPGMELHLIHYSYGVNSTEKGDLSSESTVSRIRTEHFPLTLESARPSHTSQYLCASSVGDYSPLHFGNGTRLTVT.

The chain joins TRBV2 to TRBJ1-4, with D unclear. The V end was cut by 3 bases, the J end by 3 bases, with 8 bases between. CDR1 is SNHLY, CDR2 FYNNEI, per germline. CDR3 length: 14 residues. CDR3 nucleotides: TGTGCCAGCAGTGATCGGAGGGCTAATGAAAAACTGTTTTTT. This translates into CASSDRRANEKLFF. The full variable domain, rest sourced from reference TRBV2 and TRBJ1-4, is EPEVTQTPSHQVTQMGQEVILRCVPISNHLYFYWYRQILGQKVEFLVSFYNNEISEKSEIFDDQFSVERPDGSNFTLKIRSTKLEDSAMYFCASSDRRANEKLFFGSGTQLSVL.

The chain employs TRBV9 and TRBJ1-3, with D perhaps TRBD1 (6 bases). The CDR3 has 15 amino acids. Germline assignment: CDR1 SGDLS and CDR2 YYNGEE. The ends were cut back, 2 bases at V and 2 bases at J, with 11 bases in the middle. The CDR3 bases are TGTGCCAGCAGCGTCTACAGGGAGCCTGGAAACACCATATATTTT. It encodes CASSVYREPGNTIYF.

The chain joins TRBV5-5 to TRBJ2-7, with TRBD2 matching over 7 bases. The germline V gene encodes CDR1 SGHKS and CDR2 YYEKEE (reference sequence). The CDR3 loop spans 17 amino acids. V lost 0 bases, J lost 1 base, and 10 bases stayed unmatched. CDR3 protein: CASSLVGGKTLSYEQYF. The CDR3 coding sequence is TGTGCCAGCAGCTTGGTGGGGGGGAAAACCCTATCCTACGAGCAGTACTTC.

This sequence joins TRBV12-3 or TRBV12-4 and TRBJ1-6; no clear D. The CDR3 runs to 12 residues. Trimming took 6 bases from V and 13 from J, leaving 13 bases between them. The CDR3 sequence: CASSFSLGPLHF. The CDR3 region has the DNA TGTGCCAGCAGCTTCTCTTTAGGGCCCCTCCACTTT.

CDR3 DNA sequence: TGCAGCGTTGAGGAATCACGGCTTACGGGCGGCTACACCTTC. It encodes CSVEESRLTGGYTF. The chain combines TRBV29-1 with TRBJ1-2; D is undetermined. The length of the CDR3 is 14 residues. Germline V gives CDR1 SQVTM, CDR2 ANQGSEA. V lost 3 bases and J lost 8, with 19 bases in between.

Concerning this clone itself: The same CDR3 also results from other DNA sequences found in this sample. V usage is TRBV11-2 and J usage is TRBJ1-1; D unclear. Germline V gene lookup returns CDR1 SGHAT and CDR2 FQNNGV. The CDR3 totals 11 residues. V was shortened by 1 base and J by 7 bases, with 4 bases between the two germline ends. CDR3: CASSLGGEAFF. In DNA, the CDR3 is TGTGCCAGCAGCTTAGGGGGTGAAGCTTTCTTT.

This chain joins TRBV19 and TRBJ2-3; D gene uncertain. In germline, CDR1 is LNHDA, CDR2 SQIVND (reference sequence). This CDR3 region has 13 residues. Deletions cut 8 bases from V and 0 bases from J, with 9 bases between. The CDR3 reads CASGSSSTDTQYF. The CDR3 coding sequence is TGTGCCAGTGGGTCGTCTAGCACAGATACGCAGTATTTT.